Listed below are T cell receptor beta chains from one sample, sequenced in a study of T cells in Graves' hyperthyroidism and ophthalmopathy. TCRdb itself ran the multiplex PCR reads through MiXCR, one entry per CDR3 protein. This table has hundreds of thousands of distinct CDR3 sequences, roughly 14% appearing once. The sequenced sample consisted of blood. All receptors come from a woman aged 40 to 50 with Graves' ophthalmopathy. Both conserved end residues are part of each CDR3. The order of the fields is CDR3 protein, V gene.

CASNRLPETQYF TRBV2
CASSWPPSGTDSYEQYF TRBV28
CASSQRAKNIQYF TRBV27
CASSYSGGGMETQYF TRBV6-5
CSARDTRLAGVEQYF TRBV20-1
CASQSGRDEKLFF TRBV19
CASRPKLAGRDNYEQYF TRBV11-1
CASSLMGSRGETQYF TRBV7-3
CASSLVLAGGGTQYF TRBV5-1
CSASRPNYGYTF TRBV20-1
CASSNSYRTQYF TRBV6-2/TRBV6-3
CASSLARTGAPRQPQHF TRBV11-1
CATSAPGNNQPQHF TRBV24-1
CASSLAGAGGIDEQYF TRBV5-1
CASSFLLWSGELFF TRBV6-2/TRBV6-3
CASSRTPQVNTGELFF TRBV6-1
CASSFFSGRALFETQYF TRBV12-3/TRBV12-4
CASRGAGAENYGYTF TRBV28
CASYRGDLTDTQYF TRBV28
CSVAREDSNYGYTF TRBV29-1
CASSYGFETQYF TRBV6-5
CAGGTQPQHF TRBV6-1
CASSLPSGRPGETQYF TRBV27
CASSQTMTIYEQYF TRBV3-1
CASSSRRMNYGYTF TRBV19